The source of this T cell receptor beta chain is a study of radiotherapy plus CTLA-4 blockade in lung cancer. General study points: There was expansion of tumor-derived TCR clones in blood after radiotherapy plus ipilimumab.

Points on this clone: Its antigen is unidentified.

Enrolled patients, whose metastatic non-small-cell lung cancer was chemo-refractory, received focal radiation plus CTLA-4 blockade with ipilimumab. The method was immunoSEQ multiplex PCR; TCRdb's version includes in-frame clones alone and lacks a portion of them. The sample records 80,000 or so clones, approximately 80% being singletons. V shed 6 bases, J shed 6 bases, and the junction held 3 bases outside the gene matches. CDR1 is MNHEY and CDR2 is SVGAGI in the germline V gene. This CDR3 has 12 amino acids. This rearrangement joins TRBV6-5 to TRBJ2-7; 9 bases fit TRBD1. The receptor was isolated from a human donor with non-small cell lung cancer who had stable disease on radiotherapy plus ipilimumab. Sequencing was performed on peripheral blood, taken from a patient treated with radiotherapy plus ipilimumab. CDR3 coding DNA: TGTGCCAGCAGACAGGGGGCCGGCGAGCAGTACTTC. Its protein is CASRQGAGEQYF.